A single sample is the source of the 8 T cell receptor beta chains below, sequenced in a study of T cells in Graves' hyperthyroidism and ophthalmopathy. RNA transcripts gave rise to amplified TCR beta CDR3 regions. TCR CDR3 regions were first amplified by RT-PCR with HTBI primers. TCRdb fed the multiplex PCR reads into MiXCR, producing one record per CDR3 protein. Among some 500,000 distinct CDR3 sequences listed, roughly an eighth were seen once. Sequencing was performed on blood. The receptor source for this set is a young woman with Graves' hyperthyroidism.

The J gene is TRBJ2-1, the V gene TRBV5-1; TRBD1 or TRBD2 may be the D gene (7 bases each). With 4 bases removed from V and 8 bases from J, the gap between germline ends came to 19 bases. This CDR3 region has 15 residues. The germline gives CDR1 SGHRS, CDR2 YFSETQ. The CDR3 region has the DNA TGCGCCAGCAGCCCGCAGGGGGGGGAAGGCTATGAGCAGTTCTTC. It codes for CASSPQGGEGYEQFF.

In the case of this clonotype: Just one base apart from a much larger clone, this may be a read error. This chain links TRBV12-3 or TRBV12-4 with TRBJ2-7; a weak D match, TRBD2 (6 bases). The V gene lost 5 bases and the J gene lost 6 bases, with 17 bases spanning the gap. The CDR3 sequence is 14 residues long. In DNA form, the CDR3 reads TGTGCCAGCAGTGGACTACCGGGAGCGCTCGAGCAGTACTTC. The encoded protein is CASSGLPGALEQYF.

This clonotype has ten or more counts. This sequence joins TRBV11-2 and TRBJ2-7, with 7 bases fitting TRBD2. CDR1 and CDR2 from the germline V gene are SGHAT and FQNNGV. With 0 bases clipped from V and 2 bases from J, the junction kept 4 bases outside the gene matches. The CDR3 is 15 amino acids. The CDR3 loop is CASSLDSGLPYEQYV. CDR3 bases: TGTGCCAGCAGCTTAGATAGCGGGTTACCCTACGAGCAGTACGTC.

The chain carries TRBV12-3 or TRBV12-4 and TRBJ2-3, with D possibly called TRBD1 or TRBD2 (5 bases each). Trimming stripped 4 bases from V and 7 bases from J, with 15 bases between. CDR3 length equals 14 residues. Here the CDR3 DNA reads TGTGCCAGCAGTTCCCCCGTCGGGGCCCATACGCAGTATTTT. Protein: CASSSPVGAHTQYF.

This clonotype came up a few times. This sequence joins TRBV29-1 and TRBJ1-2; D might be TRBD1 (6 bases). Trimming removed 6 bases at V and 4 bases at J, with 15 bases between. Per the germline V gene, CDR1 is SQVTM and CDR2 is ANQGSEA. This CDR3 comprises 13 residues. CDR3 loop: CSVESGTTYGYTF. Written as DNA, the CDR3 is TGCAGCGTCGAGTCCGGGACAACCTATGGCTACACCTTC.

The V gene is TRBV7-3, the J gene TRBJ2-2; D not certain. Trimming took off 4 bases at V and 6 bases at J, with 9 bases between the two ends. This CDR3 is built from 13 residues. Germline V gene lookup returns CDR1 SGHTA and CDR2 FQGTGA. The CDR3 loop is CASSSSDAGELFF. The DNA for the CDR3 is TGTGCCAGCAGCTCCTCAGACGCCGGGGAGCTGTTTTTT.

This clonotype has at least ten counts. V usage is TRBV20-1 and J usage is TRBJ2-5; 7 nucleotides line up with TRBD1. V dropped 2 bases and J dropped 2; count of bases not matched to a gene: 8. The CDR3 runs to 15 residues. The germline V gene encodes CDR1 DFQATT and CDR2 SNEGSKA (reference sequence). This CDR3 is CSARPDTGEQETQYF. The CDR3 coding sequence is TGCAGTGCTAGACCCGACACAGGGGAGCAAGAGACCCAGTACTTC.

This clonotype was found a few times. The chain combines TRBV6-1 with TRBJ2-7; 8 bases map to TRBD2. Germline V gene data show CDR1 as MNHNS and CDR2 as SASEGT. Unmatched junction bases numbered 4, after V lost 6 bases and J lost 3 bases. The CDR3 sequence is 13 residues long. The CDR3: CASRAGLDYEQYF. The CDR3 bases are TGTGCCAGCAGGGCGGGACTAGACTACGAGCAGTACTTC.